This T cell receptor (beta chain) is drawn from a study of CD8 T cells in Susac syndrome. Roughly 0.45 to 1 ug RNA was reverse transcribed with random hexamers. TCRdb redid the calling of the immunoSEQ multiplex PCR reads with MiXCR, one entry per CDR3 protein. The data contain roughly 150,000 distinct CDR3 sequences, nearly 97% of them singletons. Germline CDR1 is SGDLS and CDR2 is YYNGEE. This CDR3 region has 15 residues. Unmatched junction bases numbered 12, after V lost 6 bases and J lost 9 bases. CD8+ and CD4+ T cells from blood underwent TCR beta sequencing, which was carried out in a high-throughput format. The patients who served as multiple sclerosis controls were treatment-naive and had stable or active relapsing-remitting disease that fulfilled the revised McDonald criteria.

The chain couples TRBV9 to TRBJ2-1, with 10 bases matching TRBD2. The receptor's source is a human donor with multiple sclerosis. Sequences were obtained from CD8+ T cells from PBMCs. CDR3 sequence: CASTSLAGLRGEQFF. CDR3 DNA sequence: TGTGCCAGCACCTCACTAGCGGGGCTTAGGGGTGAGCAGTTCTTC.